Below, 17 T cell receptor beta chains from the same sample are listed, as sequenced in a study of T cell responses to AZD1222 COVID-19 vaccine. Assay used: immunoSEQ multiplex PCR; TCRdb lists only in-frame clones, some missing. The repertoire holds tens of thousands of clones, 88% seen once, with 4.7% in the top ten. The sample here was peripheral blood, taken on day 0 of MenACWY control vaccination. The receptors come from an adult in good health.

This clone was seen a handful of times. The chain combines TRBV19 with TRBJ2-1, with 7 bases lining up with TRBD1. J was trimmed by 5 bases and V by 4 bases; bases with no gene match: 2. Germline values: CDR1 LNHDA, CDR2 SQIVND (reference sequence). There are 13 residues in the CDR3. Here the CDR3 reads CASSTGTDNEQFF. The CDR3 nucleotides are TGTGCCAGTAGTACCGGGACAGACAATGAGCAGTTCTTC.

This clone was detected once. The chain couples TRBV10-1 to TRBJ1-1; 8 bases fit TRBD1. J was trimmed by 0 bases and V by 5 bases; bases with no gene match: 5. CDR3 length: 15 residues. CDR1 is WNHNN and CDR2 is SYGVQD in the germline V gene (reference sequence). CDR3 amino acids: CASSSTGALNTEAFF. CDR3 DNA sequence: TGCGCCAGCAGTTCGACAGGGGCCCTGAACACTGAAGCTTTCTTT.

The rearrangement links TRBV7-8 to TRBJ1-2, with D possibly being TRBD1 (5 bases). This CDR3 spans 16 amino acids. The V gene's germline CDR1 is SGHVS and CDR2 FQNEAQ. V lost 5 bases and J 6 bases, leaving 22 bases between the germline ends. For the CDR3, the DNA is TGTGCCAGCAGCATAAGAGTCGGGCCTACCAGGGATGGCTACACCTTC. This gives the protein CASSIRVGPTRDGYTF.

The rearrangement joins TRBV7-9 to TRBJ1-1; D is unresolved. The CDR3 covers 14 residues. Germline V gene sequence: CDR1 SEHNR, CDR2 FQNEAQ (reference sequence). The V and J ends lost 2 bases and 1 base respectively, with 8 bases between them. The chain's CDR3 is CASSLYGRNTEAFF. CDR3 sequence (DNA): TGTGCCAGCAGCTTATACGGGAGGAACACTGAAGCTTTCTTT.

V gene TRBV30 combines with J gene TRBJ2-7, with D perhaps TRBD1 or TRBD2 (6 bases each). Germline V gene data show CDR1 as GTSNPN and CDR2 as SVGIG (reference sequence). V shed 4 bases and J shed 5 bases, with 12 bases lying between them. This CDR3 has 12 residues. Here the CDR3 DNA reads TGTGCCTGGAATATCGGGGGCCACGAGCAGTACTTC. This codes for CAWNIGGHEQYF.

This sequence joins TRBV9 and TRBJ2-7, with TRBD2 matching 7 bases. Germline loops: CDR1 SGDLS, CDR2 YYNGEE. The CDR3 runs 15 residues. V trimming: 0 bases; J trimming: 2 bases; junction bases outside the gene matches: 5. This CDR3 is CASSVDPAGTYEQYF. For the CDR3, the DNA is TGTGCCAGCAGCGTAGATCCAGCGGGAACCTACGAGCAGTACTTC. Full variable domain (outside the CDR3, taken from reference TRBV9 and TRBJ2-7): DSGVTQTPKHLITATGQRVTLRCSPRSGDLSVYWYQQSLDQGLQFLIQYYNGEERAKGNILERFSAQQFPDLHSELNLSSLELGDSALYFCASSVDPAGTYEQYFGPGTRLTVT.

The chain joins TRBV10-3 to TRBJ1-2; tentatively, D is TRBD1 (6 bases). Germline V gene data show CDR1 as ENHRY and CDR2 as SYGVKD. Trimming removed 0 bases from V and 1 base from J, with 9 bases in between. CDR3 length equals 15 residues. The CDR3, as DNA: TGTGCCATCAGTGAGTCGAGAGGGGGTAACTATGGCTACACCTTC. Translating gives CAISESRGGNYGYTF.

The chain has TRBV28 and TRBJ1-3; TRBD1 agrees at 7 bases. The V gene's germline CDR1 is MDHEN and CDR2 SYDVKM. This CDR3 is built from 16 residues. V dropped 8 bases and J dropped 0; count of bases not matched to a gene: 10. The CDR3 sequence is CASRGAGGSSGNTIYF. The CDR3 nucleotides are TGTGCCAGCCGCGGGGCAGGGGGAAGCTCTGGAAACACCATATATTTT.

This clone occurred once. The V gene is TRBV6-4, the J gene TRBJ2-5, with TRBD1 matching 9 bases. The CDR3 runs 15 residues. The germline V gene has CDR1 MRHNA and CDR2 SNTAGT. The J segment lost 2 bases and the V segment lost 5 bases, leaving 6 bases of the junction unmatched. CDR3 bases: TGTGCCAGCAGTCCCCAGACAGGGGGACAAGAGACCCAGTACTTC. This encodes CASSPQTGGQETQYF.

This chain links TRBV25-1 with TRBJ2-5; D is possibly TRBD1 (5 bases). V gave up 2 bases and J gave up 0 bases, with 13 bases separating them. This CDR3 has 16 amino acids. CDR1 and CDR2 from the germline V gene are MGHDK and SYGVNS. As DNA, the CDR3 is TGTGCCAGCAGTGAACTCCTAGTGGGGCACCAAGAGACCCAGTACTTC. Its protein product is CASSELLVGHQETQYF. The full variable domain, its missing parts supplied by reference TRBV25-1 and TRBJ2-5, is EADIYQTPRYLVIGTGKKITLECSQTMGHDKMYWYQQDPGMELHLIHYSYGVNSTEKGDLSSESTVSRIRTEHFPLTLESARPSHTSQYLCASSELLVGHQETQYFGPGTRLLVL.

This clone appeared a few times. This sequence joins TRBV28 and TRBJ1-5, with D possibly TRBD1 on 6 matching bases. The CDR3 spans 14 residues. Trimming took off 6 bases at V and 7 bases at J, with 16 bases between the two ends. Germline V gives CDR1 MDHEN, CDR2 SYDVKM. The chain's CDR3 is CASSFTGKLQPQHF. The CDR3 DNA sequence: TGTGCCAGCAGCTTCACAGGGAAATTGCAGCCCCAGCATTTT.

The V gene is TRBV28, the J gene TRBJ1-2, with a weak D call TRBD1 (5 bases). The V end was cut by 8 bases, the J end by 8 bases, with 18 bases between. Looked up from germline, CDR1 is MDHEN and CDR2 is SYDVKM. The CDR3 loop spans 13 amino acids. The CDR3 region is CASHAGPRGGYTF. In DNA, the CDR3 is TGTGCCAGCCATGCGGGGCCAAGGGGCGGCTACACCTTC.

The chain is built from TRBV18 and TRBJ1-2; D is perhaps TRBD1 (6 bases). Trimming took 2 bases from V and 7 from J, leaving 8 bases between them. Looked up from germline, CDR1 is KGHSH and CDR2 is LQKENI. CDR3 length equals 12 residues. CDR3 loop: CASSPGGPGYTF. Here the CDR3 DNA reads TGTGCCAGCTCACCAGGGGGGCCTGGCTACACCTTC.

The chain uses TRBV5-1 and TRBJ1-1, with TRBD1 as a possible D gene (5 bases). The germline V and J ends were trimmed by 1 base and 1 base, with 5 bases remaining between them. This CDR3 is 13 amino acids long. Germline CDR1 SGHRS, CDR2 YFSETQ. The DNA of the CDR3 is TGCGCCAGCAGCTTGACAGGGAACACTGAAGCTTTCTTT. This gives the protein CASSLTGNTEAFF.

This chain uses TRBV14 with TRBJ1-2; 7 positions match TRBD1. The CDR3 covers 16 residues. Germline assignment: CDR1 SGHDN and CDR2 FVKESK. The trim removed 4 bases at V and 2 bases at J, leaving 10 bases unmatched. The CDR3 spells CASSPTRGQLNYGYTF. CDR3 DNA: TGTGCCAGCAGCCCCACCAGGGGACAGCTGAACTATGGCTACACCTTC.

The chain employs TRBV19 and TRBJ2-1, with D uncertain. CDR3 length: 11 amino acids. Germline V gene lookup returns CDR1 LNHDA and CDR2 SQIVND (reference sequence). V shed 6 bases and J shed 4 bases, with 4 bases lying between them. The CDR3 region has the DNA TGTGCCAGTAGAGAGTACAATGAGCAGTTCTTC. Translated, it gives CASREYNEQFF.

This clone was detected only a few times. The chain couples TRBV15 to TRBJ1-1, with a tentative D call TRBD1 (5 bases). Germline V lookup: CDR1 LNHNV, CDR2 YYDKDF (reference sequence). Trimming removed 3 bases at V and 3 bases at J, with 8 bases between. CDR3 length: 13 residues. The CDR3 loop reads CATSSRGYTEAFF. CDR3 nucleotide sequence: TGTGCCACCAGCAGTCGGGGCTACACTGAAGCTTTCTTT.